This TCR beta chain derives from a study of blood T cells in healthy people across ages. Overall study results and limits: Naive CD4+ cells and diversity were both higher in long-lived donors than in aged donors.

With a J-beta primer mix and a sample-barcoded 5' primer, a second PCR ran 7 to 11 cycles. TCRdb re-called the 5' RACE reads with MiXCR, one entry per CDR3 protein. The table shows hundreds of thousands of distinct CDR3 sequences, with roughly 30% occurring only once. Donor samples were obtained from healthy Caucasian individuals from Russia, aged about 6 to 90. Germline values: CDR1 MNHEY, CDR2 SVGEGT. The CDR3 covers 13 residues. V was clipped by 2 bases and J by 0 bases, with 5 bases between them. This clonotype occurred many times. Its antigen remains unknown. Source material: blood. This TCR came from a woman older than 75 in good health. V is TRBV6-2 or TRBV6-3 and J is TRBJ2-7, with no clear D. This chain's CDR3 is CASSYNPSYEQYF. The CDR3 coding sequence is TGTGCCAGCAGTTACAATCCCTCCTACGAGCAGTACTTC.